This TCR beta chain was found in a study of control samples from healthy donors and cancer patients. The V and J ends lost 0 bases and 2 bases respectively, with 13 bases between them. This CDR3 is 16 amino acids long. CDR1 and CDR2 from the germline V gene are MNHEY and SVGEGT. Using immunoSEQ multiplex PCR, the repertoire was profiled, and TCRdb retains in-frame clones only, with some absent. The sample has approximately 60,000 clones; around 93% are singletons. V and J are TRBV6-2 or TRBV6-3 and TRBJ1-2; the D gene is possibly TRBD1 (5 bases). Sequencing was performed on PBMCs. This clonotype was obtained from a man aged 25-40 years with colorectal cancer. The CDR3 nucleotides are TGTGCCAGCAGTTACTCTGAGAAGGGGAAGAACTATGGCTACACCTTC. Amino acid sequence: CASSYSEKGKNYGYTF.